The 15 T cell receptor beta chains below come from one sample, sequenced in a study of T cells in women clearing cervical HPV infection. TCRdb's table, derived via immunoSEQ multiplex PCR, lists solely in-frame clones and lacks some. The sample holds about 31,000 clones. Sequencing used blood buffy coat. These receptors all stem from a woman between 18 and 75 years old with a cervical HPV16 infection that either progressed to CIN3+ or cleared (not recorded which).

The CDR3 bases that were read are TGTGCCAGCTCACCGGGGCCTTTGAACACTGAA. It codes for CASSPGPLNTE. The whole CDR3 sequence is CASSPGPLNTEAFF. V gene TRBV18 combines with J gene TRBJ1-1; D perhaps matches TRBD1 (5 bases). The read ends 3 residues before the CDR3 terminus; that terminus is restored from the germline J gene. The CDR3 has 14 amino acids. The germline CDR1 and CDR2 sequences are KGHSH and LQKENI. The V end was cut by 3 bases, the J end by 0 bases, with 8 bases between. Full variable domain (outside the CDR3, taken from reference TRBV18 and TRBJ1-1): NAGVMQNPRHLVRRRGQEARLRCSPMKGHSHVYWYRQLPEEGLKFMVYLQKENIIDESGMPKERFSAEFPKEGPSILRIQQVVRGDSAAYFCASSPGPLNTEAFFGQGTRLTVV.

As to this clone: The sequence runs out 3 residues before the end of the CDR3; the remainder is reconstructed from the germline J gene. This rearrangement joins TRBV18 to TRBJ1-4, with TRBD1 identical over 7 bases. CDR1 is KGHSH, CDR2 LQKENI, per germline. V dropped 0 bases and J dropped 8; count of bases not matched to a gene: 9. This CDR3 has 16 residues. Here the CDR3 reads CASSPPWNRGREKLFF. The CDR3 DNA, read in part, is TGTGCCAGCTCACCACCGTGGAACAGGGGTAGAGAAAAA.

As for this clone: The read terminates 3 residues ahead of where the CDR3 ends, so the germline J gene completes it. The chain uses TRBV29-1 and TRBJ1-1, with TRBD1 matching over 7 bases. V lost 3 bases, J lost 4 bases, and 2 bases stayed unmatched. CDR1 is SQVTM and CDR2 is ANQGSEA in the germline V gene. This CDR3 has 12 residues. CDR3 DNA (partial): TGCAGCGTTGACCAGGGGGTCACTGAA. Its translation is CSVDQGVTE. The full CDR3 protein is CSVDQGVTEAFF.

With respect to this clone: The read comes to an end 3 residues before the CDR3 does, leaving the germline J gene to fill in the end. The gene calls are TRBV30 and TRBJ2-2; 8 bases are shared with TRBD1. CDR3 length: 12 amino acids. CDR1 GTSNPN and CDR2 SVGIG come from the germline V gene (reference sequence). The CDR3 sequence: CAWSGDRSPLFF. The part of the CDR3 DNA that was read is TGTGCCTGGAGTGGGGACAGGTCACCG.

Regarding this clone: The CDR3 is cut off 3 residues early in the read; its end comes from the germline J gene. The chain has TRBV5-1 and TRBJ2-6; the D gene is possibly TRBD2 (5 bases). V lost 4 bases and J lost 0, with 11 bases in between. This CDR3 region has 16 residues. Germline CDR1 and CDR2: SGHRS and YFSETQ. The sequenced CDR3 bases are TGCGCCAGCAGCCCGGGGTCTTTCTCTGGGGCCAACGTC. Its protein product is CASSPGSFSGANV. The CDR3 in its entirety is CASSPGSFSGANVLTF. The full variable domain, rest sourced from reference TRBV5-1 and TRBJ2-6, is KAGVTQTPRYLIKTRGQQVTLSCSPISGHRSVSWYQQTPGQGLQFLFEYFSETQRNKGNFPGRFSGRQFSNSRSEMNVSTLELGDSALYLCASSPGSFSGANVLTFGAGSRLTVL.

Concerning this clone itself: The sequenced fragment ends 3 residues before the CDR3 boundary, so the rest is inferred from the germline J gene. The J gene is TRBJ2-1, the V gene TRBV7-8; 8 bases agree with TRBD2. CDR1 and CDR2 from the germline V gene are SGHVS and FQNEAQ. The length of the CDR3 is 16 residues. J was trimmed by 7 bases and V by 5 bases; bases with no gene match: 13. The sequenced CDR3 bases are TGTGCCAGCAGCCCCTTAGCGGGGCCACCGAGGAATGAG. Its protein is CASSPLAGPPRNE. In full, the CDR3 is CASSPLAGPPRNEQFF.

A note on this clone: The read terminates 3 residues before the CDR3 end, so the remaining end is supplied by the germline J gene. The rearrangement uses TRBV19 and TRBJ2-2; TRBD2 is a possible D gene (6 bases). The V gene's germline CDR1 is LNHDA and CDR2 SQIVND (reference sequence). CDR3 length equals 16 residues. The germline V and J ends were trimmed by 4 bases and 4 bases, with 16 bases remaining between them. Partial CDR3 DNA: TGTGCCAGTAGTACCCCGGAGGGTCCAATCACCGGGGAG. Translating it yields CASSTPEGPITGE. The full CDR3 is CASSTPEGPITGELFF.

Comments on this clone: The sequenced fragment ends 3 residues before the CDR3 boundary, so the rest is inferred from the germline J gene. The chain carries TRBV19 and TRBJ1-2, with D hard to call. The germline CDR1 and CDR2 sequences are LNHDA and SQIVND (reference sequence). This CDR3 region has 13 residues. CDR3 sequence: CASTASGEDDYTF. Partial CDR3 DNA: TGTGCCAGTACGGCTAGCGGCGAGGACGAC.

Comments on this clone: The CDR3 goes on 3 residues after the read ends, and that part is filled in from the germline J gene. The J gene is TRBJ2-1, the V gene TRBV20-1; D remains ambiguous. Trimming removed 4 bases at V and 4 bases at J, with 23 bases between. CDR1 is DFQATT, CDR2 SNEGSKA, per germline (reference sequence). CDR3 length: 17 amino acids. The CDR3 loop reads CSAKRWLHLRAYNEQFF. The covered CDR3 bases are TGCAGTGCTAAACGGTGGCTGCACCTTAGAGCGTACAATGAG.

CDR3 bases read: TGTGCCAGCAGCCCAGGGACAGGGAGGGGGGAGACA. It translates to CASSPGTGRGET. The CDR3 in its entirety is CASSPGTGRGETAFF. The rearrangement links TRBV7-7 to TRBJ1-1; TRBD1 aligns across 9 bases. The CDR3 extends 3 residues past the end of the read, so its final part is completed from the germline J gene. Germline V CDR1 and CDR2: SSHAT, FNYEAQ (reference sequence). This CDR3 has 15 amino acids.

Partial CDR3 DNA: TGCGCCAGCAGTCAAGACTTGGGGCGCGGCTATGGC. Its protein is CASSQDLGRGYG. The full CDR3 sequence reads CASSQDLGRGYGYTF. This rearrangement joins TRBV23-1 to TRBJ1-2, with D perhaps matching TRBD1 (5 bases). The read halts 3 residues ahead of the CDR3 end, with the missing end drawn from the germline J gene. TRBV23-1 is an ORF; its function is uncertain. The CDR3 has 15 amino acids. The V end lost 2 bases, the J end lost 4 bases, and 14 bases lay between the germline ends.

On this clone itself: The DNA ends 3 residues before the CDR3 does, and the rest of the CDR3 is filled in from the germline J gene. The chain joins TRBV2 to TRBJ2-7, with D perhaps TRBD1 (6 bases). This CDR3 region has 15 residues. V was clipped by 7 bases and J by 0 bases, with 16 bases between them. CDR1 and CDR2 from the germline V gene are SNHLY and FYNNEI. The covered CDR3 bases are TGTGCCAGCAACTTCCAGGGGACGCTCTCCTACGAG. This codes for CASNFQGTLSYE. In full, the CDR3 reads CASNFQGTLSYEQYF.

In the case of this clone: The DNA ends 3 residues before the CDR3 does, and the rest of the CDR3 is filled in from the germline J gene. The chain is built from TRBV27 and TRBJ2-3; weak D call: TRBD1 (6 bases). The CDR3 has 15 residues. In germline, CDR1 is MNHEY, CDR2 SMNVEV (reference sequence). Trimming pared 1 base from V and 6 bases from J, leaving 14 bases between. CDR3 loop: CASSLLDWGHDTQYF. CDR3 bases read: TGTGCCAGCAGTTTATTGGACTGGGGGCACGATACG.

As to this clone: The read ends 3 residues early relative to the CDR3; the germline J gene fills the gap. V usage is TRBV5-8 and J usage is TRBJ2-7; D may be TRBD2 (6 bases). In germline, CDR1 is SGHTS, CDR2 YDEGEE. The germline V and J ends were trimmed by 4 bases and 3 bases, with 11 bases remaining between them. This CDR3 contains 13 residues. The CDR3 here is CASSLGLFYEQYF. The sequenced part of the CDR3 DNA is TGTGCCAGCAGCCTGGGACTCTTCTACGAG.

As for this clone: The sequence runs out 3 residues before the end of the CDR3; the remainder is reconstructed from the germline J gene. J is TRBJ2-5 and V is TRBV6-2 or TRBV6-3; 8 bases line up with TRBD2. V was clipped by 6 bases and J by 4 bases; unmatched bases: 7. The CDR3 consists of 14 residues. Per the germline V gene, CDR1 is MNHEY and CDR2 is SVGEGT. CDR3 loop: CASRGLGPGETQYF. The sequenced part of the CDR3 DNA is TGTGCCAGCAGGGGACTAGGGCCGGGAGAGACC.